These 13 T cell receptor beta chains were all obtained from the same sample, sequenced in a study of vaccination and CD4 T cells after COVID-19. Treatment in this sample: approximately 9-day PBMC culture with coronavirus spike peptide pools or control peptides (ViraFEST assay). With the Oncomine TCR Beta short-read assay, DNA from cultured CD4+ T cells was sequenced. TCRdb re-called the PCR reads with MiXCR, one entry per CDR3 protein. The sample shows under 25,000 distinct CDR3 sequences, under 30% of them seen only once. No antigen is known for these receptors. The sequenced sample consisted of cultured CD4+ T cells from blood. The receptors here all came from a human donor with COVID-19.

The genes are TRBV19 and TRBJ2-7; TRBD2 is a possible D gene (6 bases). V was clipped by 4 bases and J by 1 base, with 11 bases between them. CDR3 length equals 14 residues. Per the germline V gene, CDR1 is LNHDA and CDR2 is SQIVND (reference sequence). DNA for the CDR3: TGTGCCAGTAGTACCTTGGCGGGGTCCTACGAGCAGTACTTC. The encoded protein is CASSTLAGSYEQYF.

This clonotype turned up a few times. The V gene is TRBV25-1, the J gene TRBJ1-3, with D possibly being TRBD1 (6 bases). Germline V gives CDR1 MGHDK, CDR2 SYGVNS. This CDR3 has 16 residues. The V gene lost 4 bases and the J gene lost 8 bases, with 21 bases spanning the gap. CDR3 sequence reads: CASSGRWTEGIDTIYF. In DNA, the CDR3 is TGTGCCAGCAGTGGACGCTGGACAGAAGGCATCGACACCATATATTTT.

This chain uses TRBV10-2 with TRBJ1-6; unclear D gene. Germline V CDR1 and CDR2: WSHSY, SAAADI. V lost 2 bases to trimming and J lost 7 bases, with 12 bases between them. CDR3 length: 15 residues. In DNA form, the CDR3 reads TGCGCCAGCAGTGAGATACGGACGGGCAATTCACCCCTCCACTTT. Protein sequence: CASSEIRTGNSPLHF.

The chain combines TRBV19 with TRBJ2-6; the D gene is possibly TRBD1 (5 bases). Trimming stripped 3 bases from V and 2 bases from J, with 8 bases between. The CDR3 extends over 15 amino acids. In germline, CDR1 is LNHDA, CDR2 SQIVND (reference sequence). DNA of the CDR3: TGTGCCAGTAGTATCAGGGCCCCTGGGGCCAACGTCCTGACTTTC. It encodes CASSIRAPGANVLTF.

Judged by abundance, this clonotype is medium-sized (0.01 to 0.1%). The rearrangement joins TRBV15 to TRBJ1-5; D is unresolved. Trimming cost V 4 bases and J 1 base, with 8 bases left between them. Germline V lookup: CDR1 LNHNV, CDR2 YYDKDF (reference sequence). CDR3 size: 14 residues. The DNA for the CDR3 is TGTGCCACCAGCACCGGGTCAAGCAATCAGCCCCAGCATTTT. This gives the protein CATSTGSSNQPQHF.

This clonotype occurred once. The junction departs from germline at one end; a sequencing error may be responsible. V and J are TRBV2 and TRBJ1-2; D is possibly TRBD1 (6 bases). CDR1 and CDR2 (germline): SNHLY, FYNNEI. The CDR3 runs 12 residues. The CDR3 bases are TGTGTCAGCAGTGCCACAGGGCCCTATTGCACCTTC. Amino acid sequence: CVSSATGPYCTF.

Sample share makes this clonotype medium-sized. The rearrangement links TRBV7-3 to TRBJ1-2; 9 nucleotides agree with TRBD1. CDR3 size: 13 residues. With 5 bases clipped from V and 8 bases from J, the junction kept 6 bases outside the gene matches. The germline V gene has CDR1 SGHTA and CDR2 FQGTGA. The DNA for the CDR3 is TGTGCCAGCAGCCGGGACAGGGAGGGCGGCTACACCTTC. Amino acids: CASSRDREGGYTF.

This chain connects TRBV7-2 to TRBJ1-4, with D possibly being TRBD1 (6 bases). The V and J ends lost 1 base and 3 bases respectively, with 12 bases between them. CDR1 and CDR2 from the germline V gene are SGHTA and FQGNSA. The CDR3 is 16 residues long. CDR3 loop: CASSLVSGTSNEKLFF. In DNA form, the CDR3 reads TGTGCCAGCAGCTTAGTTTCTGGGACATCTAATGAAAAACTGTTTTTT.

The sample holds a few counts of this clonotype. The chain joins TRBV11-3 to TRBJ1-1; TRBD1 aligns across 7 bases. The CDR3 sequence is 16 residues long. Germline CDR1 and CDR2: SGHNT and YENEEA. Unmatched junction bases numbered 9, after V lost 1 base and J lost 4 bases. This CDR3 is CASSLAGQVVGTEAFF. The CDR3 DNA follows: TGTGCCAGCAGCTTAGCAGGACAGGTCGTGGGCACTGAAGCTTTCTTT. Full variable domain (outside the CDR3, taken from reference TRBV11-3 and TRBJ1-1): EAGVVQSPRYKIIEKKQPVAFWCNPISGHNTLYWYLQNLGQGPELLIRYENEEAVDDSQLPKDRFSAERLKGVDSTLKIQPAELGDSAVYLCASSLAGQVVGTEAFFGQGTRLTVV.

The chain links TRBV25-1 to TRBJ2-2, with no clear D. V shed 4 bases and J shed 6 bases, with 15 bases lying between them. This CDR3 spans 15 amino acids. CDR1 MGHDK and CDR2 SYGVNS come from the germline V gene. This CDR3 is CASSGRTQGSGELFF. In nucleotides, the CDR3 is TGTGCCAGCAGTGGCCGGACGCAAGGATCCGGGGAGCTGTTTTTT.

This clonotype showed up just a few times. This rearrangement joins TRBV7-8 to TRBJ1-5; D not resolved. In germline, CDR1 is SGHVS, CDR2 FQNEAQ. Trimming took off 1 base at V and 2 bases at J, with 6 bases between the two ends. This CDR3 has 14 amino acids. The CDR3 loop is CASSLGWGNQPQHF. In DNA form, the CDR3 reads TGTGCCAGCAGCTTAGGATGGGGCAATCAGCCCCAGCATTTT.

The chain links TRBV2 to TRBJ2-1; tentatively, D is TRBD2 (6 bases). Germline V gene lookup returns CDR1 SNHLY and CDR2 FYNNEI. The length of the CDR3 is 17 residues. V lost 0 bases and J lost 5, with 17 bases in between. CDR3 amino acids: CASSEARAGTGDNEQFF. CDR3 coding DNA: TGTGCCAGCAGTGAAGCGCGGGCGGGGACCGGAGACAATGAGCAGTTCTTC.

The rearrangement joins TRBV20-1 to TRBJ2-7; 7 bases map to TRBD2. CDR1 and CDR2 from the germline V gene are DFQATT and SNEGSKA (reference sequence). The J segment lost 0 bases and the V segment lost 6 bases, leaving 8 bases of the junction unmatched. The CDR3 sequence is 14 residues long. In DNA, the CDR3 is TGCAGTGCCGCCCGTAGCGGGCTCTCCTACGAGCAGTACTTC. Residues: CSAARSGLSYEQYF.